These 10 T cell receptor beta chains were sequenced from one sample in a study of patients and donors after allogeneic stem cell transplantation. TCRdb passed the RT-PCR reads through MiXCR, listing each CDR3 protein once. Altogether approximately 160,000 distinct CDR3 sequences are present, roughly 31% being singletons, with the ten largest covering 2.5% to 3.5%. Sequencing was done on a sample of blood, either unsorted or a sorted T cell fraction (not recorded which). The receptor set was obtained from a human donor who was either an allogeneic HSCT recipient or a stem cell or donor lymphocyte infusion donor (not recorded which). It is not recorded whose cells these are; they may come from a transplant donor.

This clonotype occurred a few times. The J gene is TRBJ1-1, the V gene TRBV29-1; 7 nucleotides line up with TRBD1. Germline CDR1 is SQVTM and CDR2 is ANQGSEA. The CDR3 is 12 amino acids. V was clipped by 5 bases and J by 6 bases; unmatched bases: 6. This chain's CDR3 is CSVKGAWSEAFF. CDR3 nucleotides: TGCAGCGTTAAGGGGGCATGGTCTGAAGCTTTCTTT.

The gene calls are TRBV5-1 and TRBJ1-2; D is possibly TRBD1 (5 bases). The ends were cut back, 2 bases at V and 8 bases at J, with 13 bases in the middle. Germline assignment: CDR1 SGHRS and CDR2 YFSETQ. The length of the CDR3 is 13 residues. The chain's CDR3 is CASSFPGSWGYTF. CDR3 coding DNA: TGCGCCAGCAGCTTTCCAGGGTCCTGGGGCTACACCTTC.

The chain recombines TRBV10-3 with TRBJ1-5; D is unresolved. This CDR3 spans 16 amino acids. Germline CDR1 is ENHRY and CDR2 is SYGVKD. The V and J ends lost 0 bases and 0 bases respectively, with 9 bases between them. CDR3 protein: CAISESTEYSNQPQHF. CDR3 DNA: TGTGCCATCAGTGAGTCTACGGAATATAGCAATCAGCCCCAGCATTTT.

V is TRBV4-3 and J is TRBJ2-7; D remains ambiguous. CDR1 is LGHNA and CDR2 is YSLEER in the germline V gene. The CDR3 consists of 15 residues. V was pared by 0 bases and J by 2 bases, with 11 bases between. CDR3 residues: CASSQENTNAYEQYF. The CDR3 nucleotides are TGCGCCAGCAGCCAAGAGAATACGAACGCCTACGAGCAGTACTTC.

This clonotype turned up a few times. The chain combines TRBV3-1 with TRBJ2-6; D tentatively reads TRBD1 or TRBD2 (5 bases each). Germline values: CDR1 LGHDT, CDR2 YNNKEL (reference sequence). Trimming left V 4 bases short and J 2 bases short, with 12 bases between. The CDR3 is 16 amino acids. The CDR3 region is CASSLGRGAGANVLTF. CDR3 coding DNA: TGTGCCAGCAGCCTGGGGAGAGGGGCTGGGGCCAACGTCCTGACTTTC.

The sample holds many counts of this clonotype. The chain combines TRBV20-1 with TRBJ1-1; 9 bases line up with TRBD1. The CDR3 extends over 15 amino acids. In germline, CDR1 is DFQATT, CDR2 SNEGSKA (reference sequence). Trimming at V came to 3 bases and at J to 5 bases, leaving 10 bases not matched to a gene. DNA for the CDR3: TGCAGTGCTAGCTTCCCACAGGGGGCAAAAACTGAAGCTTTCTTT. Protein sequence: CSASFPQGAKTEAFF.

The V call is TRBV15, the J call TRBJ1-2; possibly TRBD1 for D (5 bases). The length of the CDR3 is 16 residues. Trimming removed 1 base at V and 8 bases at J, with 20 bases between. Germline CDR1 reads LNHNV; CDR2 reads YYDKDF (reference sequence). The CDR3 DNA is TGTGCCACCAGCAGAGGTAGGGGCGAGGTGTCAGGAGGCTACACCTTC. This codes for CATSRGRGEVSGGYTF.

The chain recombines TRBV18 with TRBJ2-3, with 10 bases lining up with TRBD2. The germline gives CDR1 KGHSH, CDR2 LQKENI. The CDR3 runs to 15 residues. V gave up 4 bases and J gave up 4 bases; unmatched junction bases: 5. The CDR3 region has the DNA TGTGCCAGCTCACTAGCGGGAGGATTCGCAGATACGCAGTATTTT. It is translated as CASSLAGGFADTQYF.

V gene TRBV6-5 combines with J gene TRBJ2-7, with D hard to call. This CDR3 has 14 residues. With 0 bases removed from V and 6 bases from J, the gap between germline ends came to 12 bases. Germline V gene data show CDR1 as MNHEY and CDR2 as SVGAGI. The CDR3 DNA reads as TGTGCCAGCAGTTACTCGGACCTTCTAGGCGAGCAGTACTTC. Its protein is CASSYSDLLGEQYF.

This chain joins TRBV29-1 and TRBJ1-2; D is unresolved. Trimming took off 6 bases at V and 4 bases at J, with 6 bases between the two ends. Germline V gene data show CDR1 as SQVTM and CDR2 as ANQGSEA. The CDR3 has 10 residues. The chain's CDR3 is CSVDVYGYTF. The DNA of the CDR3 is TGCAGCGTCGACGTCTATGGCTACACCTTC.